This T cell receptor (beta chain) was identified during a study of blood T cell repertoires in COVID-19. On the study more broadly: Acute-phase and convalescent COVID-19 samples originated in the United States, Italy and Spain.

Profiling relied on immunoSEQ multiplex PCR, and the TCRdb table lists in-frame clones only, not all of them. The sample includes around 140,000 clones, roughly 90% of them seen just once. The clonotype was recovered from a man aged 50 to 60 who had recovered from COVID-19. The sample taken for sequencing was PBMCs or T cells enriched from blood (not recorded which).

CDR3 loop: CASSYFSYEQYF. CDR3 DNA sequence: TGTGCCAGCAGTTACTTCAGCTACGAGCAGTACTTC. The V gene is TRBV6-2 or TRBV6-3, the J gene TRBJ2-7; the D is unclear. Trimming left V 1 base short and J 3 bases short, with 4 bases between. Germline CDR1 and CDR2: MNHEY and SVGEGT. CDR3 size: 12 residues.